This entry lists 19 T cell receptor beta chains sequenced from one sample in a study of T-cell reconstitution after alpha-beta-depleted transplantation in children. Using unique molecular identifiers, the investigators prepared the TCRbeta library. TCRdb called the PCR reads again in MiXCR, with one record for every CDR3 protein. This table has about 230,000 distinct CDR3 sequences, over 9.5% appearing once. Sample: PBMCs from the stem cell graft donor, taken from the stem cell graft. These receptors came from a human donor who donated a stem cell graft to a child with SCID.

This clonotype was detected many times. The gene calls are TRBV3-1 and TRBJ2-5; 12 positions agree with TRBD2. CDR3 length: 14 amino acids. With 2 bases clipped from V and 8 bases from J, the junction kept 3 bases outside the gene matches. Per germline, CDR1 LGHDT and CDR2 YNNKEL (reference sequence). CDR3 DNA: TGTGCCAGCAGCCAACAGACTAGCGGGGGAACCCAGTACTTC. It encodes CASSQQTSGGTQYF.

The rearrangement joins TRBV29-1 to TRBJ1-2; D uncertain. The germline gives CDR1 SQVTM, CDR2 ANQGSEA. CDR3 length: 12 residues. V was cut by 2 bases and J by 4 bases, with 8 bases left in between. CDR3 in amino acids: CSVEIASYGYTF. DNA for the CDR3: TGCAGCGTTGAAATAGCATCCTATGGCTACACCTTC. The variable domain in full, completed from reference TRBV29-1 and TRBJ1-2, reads SAVISQKPSRDICQRGTSLTIQCQVDSQVTMMFWYRQQPGQSLTLIATANQGSEATYESGFVIDKFPISRPNLTFSTLTVSNMSPEDSSIYLCSVEIASYGYTFGSGTRLTVV.

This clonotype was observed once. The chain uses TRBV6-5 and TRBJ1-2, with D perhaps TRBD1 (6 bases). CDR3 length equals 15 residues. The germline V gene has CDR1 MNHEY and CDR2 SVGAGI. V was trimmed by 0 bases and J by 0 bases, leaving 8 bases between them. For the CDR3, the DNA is TGTGCCAGCAGTTACTCGGACAGCCCTAACTATGGCTACACCTTC. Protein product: CASSYSDSPNYGYTF.

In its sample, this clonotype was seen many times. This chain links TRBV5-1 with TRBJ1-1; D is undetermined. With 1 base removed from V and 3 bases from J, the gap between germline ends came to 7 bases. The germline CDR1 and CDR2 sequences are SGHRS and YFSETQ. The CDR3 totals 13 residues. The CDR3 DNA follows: TGCGCCAGCAGCTTGAAGGTCGACACTGAAGCTTTCTTT. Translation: CASSLKVDTEAFF. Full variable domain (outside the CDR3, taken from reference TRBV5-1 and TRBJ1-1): KAGVTQTPRYLIKTRGQQVTLSCSPISGHRSVSWYQQTPGQGLQFLFEYFSETQRNKGNFPGRFSGRQFSNSRSEMNVSTLELGDSALYLCASSLKVDTEAFFGQGTRLTVV.

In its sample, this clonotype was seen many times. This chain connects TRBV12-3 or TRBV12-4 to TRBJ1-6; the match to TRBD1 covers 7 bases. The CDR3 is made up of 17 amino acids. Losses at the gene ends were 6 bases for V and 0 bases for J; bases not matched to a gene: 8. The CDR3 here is CASRGDSLSSYNSPLHF. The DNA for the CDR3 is TGTGCCAGCAGGGGGGACAGTTTGAGCTCCTATAATTCACCCCTCCACTTT.

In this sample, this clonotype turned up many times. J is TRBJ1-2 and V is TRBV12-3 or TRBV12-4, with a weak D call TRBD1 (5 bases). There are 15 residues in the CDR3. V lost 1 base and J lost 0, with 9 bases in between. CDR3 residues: CASSLGGTANYGYTF. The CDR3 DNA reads TGTGCCAGCAGTTTAGGGGGCACAGCTAACTATGGCTACACCTTC.

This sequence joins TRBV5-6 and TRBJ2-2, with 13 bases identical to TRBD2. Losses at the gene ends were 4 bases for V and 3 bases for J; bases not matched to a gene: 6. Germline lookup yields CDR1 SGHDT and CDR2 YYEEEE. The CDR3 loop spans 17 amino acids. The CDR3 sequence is CASSLTGLAGDTGELFF. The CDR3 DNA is TGTGCCAGCAGCCTTACCGGACTAGCGGGGGACACCGGGGAGCTGTTTTTT.

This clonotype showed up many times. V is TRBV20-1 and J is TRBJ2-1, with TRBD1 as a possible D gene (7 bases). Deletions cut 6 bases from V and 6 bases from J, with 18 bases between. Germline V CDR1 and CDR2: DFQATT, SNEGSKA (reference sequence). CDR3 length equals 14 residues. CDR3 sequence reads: CSALRGADINEQFF. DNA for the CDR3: TGCAGTGCCCTCAGGGGGGCAGATATCAATGAGCAGTTCTTC.

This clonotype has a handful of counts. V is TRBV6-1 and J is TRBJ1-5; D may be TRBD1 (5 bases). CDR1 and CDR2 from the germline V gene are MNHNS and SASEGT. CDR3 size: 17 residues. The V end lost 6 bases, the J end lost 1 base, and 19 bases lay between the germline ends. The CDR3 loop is CASSGRGWGGSNQPQHF. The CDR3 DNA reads TGTGCCAGCAGCGGTCGGGGATGGGGCGGAAGCAATCAGCCCCAGCATTTT.

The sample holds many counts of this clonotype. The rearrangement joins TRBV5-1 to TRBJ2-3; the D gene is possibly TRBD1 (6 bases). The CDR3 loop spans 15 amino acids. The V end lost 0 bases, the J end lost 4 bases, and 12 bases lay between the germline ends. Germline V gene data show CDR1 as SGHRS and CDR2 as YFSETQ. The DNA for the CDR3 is TGCGCCAGCAGCTTGGGGTTAGGGGGTGCAGATACGCAGTATTTT. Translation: CASSLGLGGADTQYF.

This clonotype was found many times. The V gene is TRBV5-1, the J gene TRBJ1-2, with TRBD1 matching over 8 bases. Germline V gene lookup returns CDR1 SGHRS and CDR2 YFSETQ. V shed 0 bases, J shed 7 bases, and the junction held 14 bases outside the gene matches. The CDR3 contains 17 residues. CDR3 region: CASSLVVGGQGKSGYTF. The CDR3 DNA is TGCGCCAGCAGCTTGGTAGTTGGAGGACAGGGAAAGTCTGGCTACACCTTC.

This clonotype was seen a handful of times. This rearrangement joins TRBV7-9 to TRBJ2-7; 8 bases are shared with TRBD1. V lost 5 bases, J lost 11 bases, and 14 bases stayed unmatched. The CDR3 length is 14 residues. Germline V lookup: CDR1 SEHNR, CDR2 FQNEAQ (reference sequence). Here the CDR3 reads CASSALGQDLLKYF. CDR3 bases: TGTGCCAGCAGCGCTTTGGGACAGGACCTTTTGAAGTACTTC.

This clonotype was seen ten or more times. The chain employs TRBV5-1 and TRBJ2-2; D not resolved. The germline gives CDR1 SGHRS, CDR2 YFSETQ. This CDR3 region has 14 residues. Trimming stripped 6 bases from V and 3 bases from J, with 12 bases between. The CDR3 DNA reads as TGCGCCAGCAACCTGGACCGCGACACCGGGGAGCTGTTTTTT. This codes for CASNLDRDTGELFF.

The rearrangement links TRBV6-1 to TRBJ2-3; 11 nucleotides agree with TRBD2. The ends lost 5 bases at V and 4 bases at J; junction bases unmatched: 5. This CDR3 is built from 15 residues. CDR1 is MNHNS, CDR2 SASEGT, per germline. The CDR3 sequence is CASSRSGGAPDTQYF. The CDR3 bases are TGTGCCAGCAGTCGTAGCGGGGGGGCCCCAGATACGCAGTATTTT.

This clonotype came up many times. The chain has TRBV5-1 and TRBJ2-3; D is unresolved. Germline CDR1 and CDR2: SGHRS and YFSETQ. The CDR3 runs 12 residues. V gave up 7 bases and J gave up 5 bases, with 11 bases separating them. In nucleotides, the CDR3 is TGCGCCAGCCGTATTTACAAAGATACGCAGTATTTT. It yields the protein CASRIYKDTQYF.

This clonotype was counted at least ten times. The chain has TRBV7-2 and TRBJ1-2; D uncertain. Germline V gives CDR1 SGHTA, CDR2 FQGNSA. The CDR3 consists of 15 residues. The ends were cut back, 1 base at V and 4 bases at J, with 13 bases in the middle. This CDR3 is CASSLVGLTSYGYTF. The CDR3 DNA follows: TGTGCCAGCAGCTTAGTAGGGCTGACTAGCTATGGCTACACCTTC. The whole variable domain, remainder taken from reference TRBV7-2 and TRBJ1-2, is GAGVSQSPSNKVTEKGKDVELRCDPISGHTALYWYRQSLGQGLEFLIYFQGNSAPDKSGLPSDRFSAERTGGSVSTLTIQRTQQEDSAVYLCASSLVGLTSYGYTFGSGTRLTVV.

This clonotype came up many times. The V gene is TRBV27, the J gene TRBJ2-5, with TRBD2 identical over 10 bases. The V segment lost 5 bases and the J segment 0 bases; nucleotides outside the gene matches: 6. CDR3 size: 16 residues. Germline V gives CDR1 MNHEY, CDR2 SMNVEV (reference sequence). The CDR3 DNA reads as TGTGCCAGCAGTCCCTTAGCGGGGGGACACCAAGAGACCCAGTACTTC. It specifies CASSPLAGGHQETQYF.

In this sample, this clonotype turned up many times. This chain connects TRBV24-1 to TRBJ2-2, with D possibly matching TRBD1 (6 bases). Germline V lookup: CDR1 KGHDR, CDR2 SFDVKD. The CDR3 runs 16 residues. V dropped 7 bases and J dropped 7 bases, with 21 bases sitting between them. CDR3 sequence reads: CATSQSQFRGSGELFF. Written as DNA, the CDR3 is TGTGCCACCAGCCAATCGCAATTCAGGGGCAGCGGGGAGCTGTTTTTT.

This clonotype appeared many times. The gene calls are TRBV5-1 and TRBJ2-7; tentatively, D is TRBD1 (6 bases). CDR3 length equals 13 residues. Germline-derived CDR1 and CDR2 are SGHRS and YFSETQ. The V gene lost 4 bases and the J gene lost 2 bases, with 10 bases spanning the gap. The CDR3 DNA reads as TGCGCCAGCAGCCAGGACAGCGCCTACGAGCAGTACTTC. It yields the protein CASSQDSAYEQYF.